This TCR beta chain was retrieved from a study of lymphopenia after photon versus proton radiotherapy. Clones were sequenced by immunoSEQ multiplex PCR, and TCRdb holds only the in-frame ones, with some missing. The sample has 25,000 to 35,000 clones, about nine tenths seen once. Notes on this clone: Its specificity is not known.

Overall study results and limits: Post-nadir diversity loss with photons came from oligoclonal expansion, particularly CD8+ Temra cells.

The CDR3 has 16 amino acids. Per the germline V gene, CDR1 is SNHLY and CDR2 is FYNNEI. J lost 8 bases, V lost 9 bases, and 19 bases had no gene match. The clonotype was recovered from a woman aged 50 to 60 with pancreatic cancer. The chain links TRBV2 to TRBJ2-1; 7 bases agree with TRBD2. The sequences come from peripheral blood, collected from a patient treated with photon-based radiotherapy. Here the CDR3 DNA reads TGTGCCAGGACCCTTCTAGCGGCCCCTTCAGGCGATGAGCAGTTCTTC. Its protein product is CARTLLAAPSGDEQFF.